This TCR beta chain was captured in a study of T cell repertoires in cytomegalovirus infection. Trimming took off 0 bases at V and 0 bases at J, with 16 bases between the two ends. The CDR3 covers 17 residues. Germline lookup yields CDR1 SGDLS and CDR2 YYNGEE. Overall study findings and caveats: What dominated the ex vivo response were HLA-C-restricted CMV-specific TCR beta clonotypes.

In the case of this clonotype: The antigen remains undetermined.

TCRdb used MiXCR to reprocess the reads, holding one entry per CDR3 protein. Of some 500,000 distinct CDR3 sequences listed, 30% to 40% are singletons. The input for sequencing was cultured PBMCs, taken from culture after CMV antigen stimulation. V usage is TRBV9 and J usage is TRBJ2-7, with D perhaps matching TRBD1 (6 bases). This clonotype was obtained from a human donor in good health (CMV status not recorded). Some clones in this sample may be carry-over from other donors' samples. As DNA, the CDR3 is TGTGCCAGCAGCGTAGCTGGGGGCGGTGACGGCTCCTACGAGCAGTACGTC. Translated, it gives CASSVAGGGDGSYEQYV.